A selection of T cell receptor beta chains follows, all from one sample in a study of blood T cell repertoires in COVID-19. Assay used: immunoSEQ multiplex PCR; TCRdb lists only in-frame clones, some missing. The sample carries approximately 300,000 clones, 90% to 95% recorded once. Specimen: PBMCs or T cells enriched from blood (not recorded which). These TCRs come from a woman in her thirties who had been exposed to COVID-19. CDR3s include the opening cysteine and the closing phenylalanine or tryptophan. D genes are given only for firm matches. Part of the rows lack a size; the others show once, few, many or a class for expanded clones.

clone_size,v_call,d_call,j_call,cdr3_aa,cdr3_nt
.,TRBV3-1/TRBV3-2,.,TRBJ1-4,CASSLLYEKLFF,TGTGCCAGCAGCCTCCTCTATGAAAAACTGTTTTTT
.,TRBV3-1/TRBV3-2,.,TRBJ1-3,CASSRLPDGISGNTIYF,TGTGCCAGCAGCCGACTCCCGGACGGGATCTCTGGAAACACCATATATTTT
.,TRBV4-1,.,TRBJ1-2,CASSQEWEDDYTF,TGCGCCAGCAGCCAAGAATGGGAGGATGACTACACCTTC
once,TRBV7-3,TRBD1,TRBJ1-1,CASSSTGETEAFF,TGTGCCAGCAGCTCGACAGGGGAAACTGAAGCTTTCTTT
.,TRBV4-2,TRBD1,TRBJ1-2,CASSSRDREAYGYTF,TGTGCCAGCAGCTCCCGGGACAGGGAAGCCTATGGCTACACCTTC
once,TRBV28,.,TRBJ1-1,CASSFRTEAFF,TGTGCCAGCAGTTTCAGAACTGAAGCTTTCTTT
.,TRBV27,TRBD1,TRBJ2-7,CASRGTGRNEQYF,TGTGCCAGCAGGGGGACAGGGCGGAACGAGCAGTACTTC
.,TRBV2,TRBD1,TRBJ1-1,CASSGDRGGNTEAFF,TGTGCCAGCAGTGGGGACAGGGGTGGGAACACTGAAGCTTTCTTT
.,TRBV15,.,TRBJ2-7,CATSREEGSHEQYF,TGTGCCACCAGCAGAGAGGAGGGGAGCCACGAGCAGTACTTC
once,TRBV5-5,TRBD1,TRBJ2-3,CASSSTRGQPDTQYF,TGTGCCAGCAGCTCCACGAGGGGGCAACCAGATACGCAGTATTTT
.,TRBV5-5,TRBD1,TRBJ2-3,CASSLRPGTGSTDTQYF,TGTGCCAGCAGTCTCCGGCCCGGGACAGGGAGCACAGATACGCAGTATTTT
.,TRBV5-8,.,TRBJ2-7,CASSLERVSYEQYF,TGTGCCAGCAGCTTGGAGAGGGTATCCTACGAGCAGTACTTC
.,TRBV29-1,.,TRBJ2-2,CSVPQDANTGELFF,TGCAGCGTCCCACAGGACGCGAACACCGGGGAGCTGTTTTTT
.,TRBV9,.,TRBJ2-3,CASSAGVNTDTQYF,TGTGCCAGCAGCGCGGGGGTAAACACAGATACGCAGTATTTT
.,TRBV10-3,.,TRBJ2-1,CAINQNNEQFF,TGTGCCATCAATCAGAACAATGAGCAGTTCTTC
few,TRBV10-3,TRBD2,TRBJ2-7,CATSFSGDPTYEQYF,TGTGCCACCAGTTTTAGCGGGGACCCGACCTACGAGCAGTACTTC
.,TRBV6-5,.,TRBJ2-7,CASSYSNRRTYEQYF,TGTGCCAGCAGTTATTCTAACAGGAGAACCTACGAGCAGTACTTC
.,TRBV7-9,.,TRBJ2-7,CASSLGQSSYEQYF,TGTGCCAGCAGCTTAGGTCAGTCGTCCTACGAGCAGTACTTC
.,TRBV7-6,TRBD1,TRBJ1-6,CASSLALNRGYSPLHF,TGTGCCAGCAGCTTAGCGCTGAACAGGGGATATTCACCCCTCCACTTT
once,TRBV12-3/TRBV12-4,.,TRBJ2-5,CASSLVRETQYF,TGTGCCAGCAGTTTAGTGCGAGAGACCCAGTACTTC
.,TRBV29-1,TRBD1,TRBJ1-1,CSVEADRGLGEAFF,TGCAGCGTTGAAGCAGACAGGGGGCTTGGTGAAGCTTTCTTT
.,TRBV20-1,TRBD1,TRBJ1-1,CSASRDREAFF,TGCAGTGCTTCCCGGGACAGGGAAGCTTTCTTT
.,TRBV12-3/TRBV12-4,.,TRBJ2-1,CASSLGGGNEQFF,TGTGCCAGCAGTTTAGGTGGAGGCAATGAGCAGTTCTTC
.,TRBV3-1/TRBV3-2,TRBD1,TRBJ2-3,CASSPRTGRTDTQYF,TGTGCCAGCAGCCCGAGGACAGGGAGGACAGATACGCAGTATTTT
.,TRBV20-1,.,TRBJ2-5,CSGGLQETQYF,TGCAGTGGGGGCTTACAAGAGACCCAGTACTTC
.,TRBV3-1/TRBV3-2,.,TRBJ1-6,CASSRRDSPLHF,TGTGCCAGCAGCCGCAGGGATTCACCCCTCCACTTT
once,TRBV13,.,TRBJ2-5,CASSLELAETQYF,TGTGCCAGCAGCTTAGAACTAGCTGAGACCCAGTACTTC
.,TRBV19,TRBD1,TRBJ1-5,CASSPEGARVQPQHF,TGTGCCAGTAGTCCGGAGGGGGCGAGGGTACAGCCCCAGCATTTT
.,TRBV5-1,.,TRBJ2-5,CASSFRLSDNPYF,TGCGCCAGCAGCTTCAGGCTATCCGACAACCCGTACTTC
.,TRBV9,TRBD1,TRBJ2-7,CASSGRTGADEQYF,TGTGCCAGCAGCGGTCGGACAGGGGCGGACGAGCAGTACTTC
.,TRBV25-1,TRBD1,TRBJ1-2,CASSEYLTGDGYTF,TGTGCCAGCAGTGAATATTTAACAGGGGATGGCTACACCTTC
.,TRBV5-5,.,TRBJ1-1,CASSFRGADTEAFF,TGTGCCAGCAGCTTCCGGGGGGCGGACACTGAAGCTTTCTTT
.,TRBV4-3,.,TRBJ2-7,CASSQDTGLVSVYEQYF,TGCGCCAGCAGCCAAGATACAGGCTTAGTTTCGGTCTACGAGCAGTACTTC
.,TRBV19,TRBD1,TRBJ2-5,CASSIRTGGRETQYF,TGTGCCAGTAGTATCCGGACAGGGGGACGAGAGACCCAGTACTTC
.,TRBV7-8,.,TRBJ1-4,CKQGLENEKLFF,TGCAAGCAGGGACTAGAGAATGAAAAACTGTTTTTT
once,TRBV7-3,TRBD2,TRBJ2-2,CASSPGGSTGELFF,TGTGCCAGCAGCCCCGGGGGGAGCACCGGGGAGCTGTTTTTT
once,TRBV29-1,.,TRBJ2-2,CSPYHRDSATGELFF,TGCAGCCCATACCACAGGGATTCGGCCACCGGGGAGCTGTTTTTT
.,TRBV19,TRBD1,TRBJ1-4,CASSHFRDSEKLFF,TGTGCCAGTAGCCACTTCCGGGACAGTGAAAAACTGTTTTTT
.,TRBV7-2,.,TRBJ1-1,CASSFSRGGETEAFF,TGTGCCAGCAGCTTCTCAAGGGGAGGAGAAACTGAAGCTTTCTTT
.,TRBV4-2,TRBD1,TRBJ2-5,CASSLSRGRLVQETQYF,TGTGCCAGCAGCCTATCAAGGGGGCGCTTAGTCCAAGAGACCCAGTACTTC
.,TRBV18,.,TRBJ1-2,CASSPSGSRDYGYTF,TGTGCCAGCTCACCCAGTGGTTCCCGGGACTATGGCTACACCTTC
.,TRBV5-1,.,TRBJ1-5,CASSLGEGMSNQPQHF,TGCGCCAGCAGCTTGGGGGAGGGAATGAGCAATCAGCCCCAGCATTTT
.,TRBV7-6,.,TRBJ1-5,CASSRDSFGNQPQHF,TGTGCCAGCAGCAGAGACAGCTTCGGTAATCAGCCCCAGCATTTT
.,TRBV6-5,TRBD1,TRBJ1-2,CASSHDRAGGYGYTF,TGTGCCAGCAGTCACGACAGGGCTGGCGGCTATGGCTACACCTTC
.,TRBV14,.,TRBJ1-1,CASSQEGRRFEAFF,TGTGCCAGCAGCCAGGAGGGACGCCGCTTTGAAGCTTTCTTT
.,TRBV5-1,.,TRBJ2-7,CASSLLALDHEQYF,TGCGCCAGCAGCTTGCTAGCGTTAGACCACGAGCAGTACTTC
.,TRBV15,TRBD1,TRBJ2-5,CATSRDGTEQETQYF,TGTGCCACCAGCAGAGATGGGACAGAACAAGAGACCCAGTACTTC
few,TRBV21-1,.,TRBJ1-5,CASRGQGDQPQHF,TGTGCCAGCCGGGGACAGGGAGATCAGCCCCAGCATTTT
.,TRBV3-1/TRBV3-2,TRBD2,TRBJ2-3,CASSQGGGAPPDTQYF,TGTGCCAGCAGCCAAGGCGGGGGGGCCCCCCCCGATACGCAGTATTTT